The rows below give T cell receptor beta chains drawn from one sample of a study of T cells in narcolepsy. Here immunoSEQ multiplex PCR was the method, and the copy in TCRdb shows in-frame clones only, minus some. The sample lists roughly 32,000 clones; roughly four fifths were seen once. Sequencing was performed on CD45RA- memory CD4+ T cells from PBMCs. The receptor set was obtained from a human donor with narcolepsy. Each CDR3 is given with its conserved first and last residue. Each record gives: clone size, V gene, J gene, D gene, CDR3 protein, CDR3 DNA. The D gene is left open where the match is weak. Rows may omit the clone size; those that give it use once, few, many or a size class.

-	TRBV7-2	TRBJ2-7	-	CASSVRISDEQYF	TGTGCCAGCAGCGTCCGAATCAGCGACGAGCAGTACTTC
-	TRBV6-5	TRBJ1-5	-	CASSQGHNQPQHF	TGTGCCAGCAGTCAGGGACACAATCAGCCCCAGCATTTT
-	TRBV6-1	TRBJ2-7	-	CASSGLSNTYEQYF	TGTGCCAGCAGTGGCCTCAGTAATACCTACGAGCAGTACTTC
-	TRBV12-5	TRBJ2-2	TRBD1	CASGWGQGADGELFF	TGTGCTAGTGGTTGGGGACAGGGGGCCGACGGGGAGCTGTTTTTT
once	TRBV5-5	TRBJ1-2	-	CASSLRQAPLYGYTF	TGTGCCAGCAGCTTGAGACAGGCTCCTCTCTATGGTTACACCTTC
-	TRBV10-3	TRBJ1-5	TRBD1	CAIWDRGNQPQHF	TGTGCCATCTGGGACAGGGGCAATCAGCCCCAGCATTTT
-	TRBV15	TRBJ1-2	-	CATSSRQRTNYGYTF	TGTGCCACCAGCTCAAGACAAAGGACTAACTATGGCTACACCTTC
-	TRBV7-3	TRBJ1-1	-	CASSWGENTEAFF	TGTGCCAGCAGCTGGGGAGAGAACACTGAAGCTTTCTTT
-	TRBV20-1	TRBJ2-7	-	CSALLDEQYF	TGCAGTGCCCTACTCGACGAGCAGTACTTC
-	TRBV19	TRBJ2-3	TRBD1	CASSNRGQGSTDTQYF	TGTGCCAGTAGTAACCGCGGACAGGGGAGCACAGATACGCAGTATTTT
-	TRBV28	TRBJ1-5	TRBD1	CASRDDRGQIANQPQHF	TGTGCCAGCAGGGACGACAGGGGGCAAATAGCAAATCAGCCCCAGCATTTT
-	TRBV4-2	TRBJ1-5	-	CASSQAWDLDQPQHF	TGTGCCAGCAGCCAAGCTTGGGATTTAGATCAGCCCCAGCATTTT
-	TRBV27	TRBJ2-3	TRBD2	CASSPLGGRGGRTQYF	TGTGCCAGCAGTCCCCTAGGAGGTAGGGGAGGGCGTACGCAGTATTTT
-	TRBV6-5	TRBJ2-7	-	CASSYGRYEQYF	TGTGCCAGCAGTTACGGGCGCTACGAGCAGTACTTC
-	TRBV7-9	TRBJ1-1	-	CASSLGAQYTEAFF	TGTGCCAGCAGCTTGGGAGCACAGTACACTGAAGCTTTCTTT
-	TRBV25-1	TRBJ2-5	-	CASTLGGSQETQYF	TGTGCCAGCACTCTTGGGGGGAGTCAAGAGACCCAGTACTTC